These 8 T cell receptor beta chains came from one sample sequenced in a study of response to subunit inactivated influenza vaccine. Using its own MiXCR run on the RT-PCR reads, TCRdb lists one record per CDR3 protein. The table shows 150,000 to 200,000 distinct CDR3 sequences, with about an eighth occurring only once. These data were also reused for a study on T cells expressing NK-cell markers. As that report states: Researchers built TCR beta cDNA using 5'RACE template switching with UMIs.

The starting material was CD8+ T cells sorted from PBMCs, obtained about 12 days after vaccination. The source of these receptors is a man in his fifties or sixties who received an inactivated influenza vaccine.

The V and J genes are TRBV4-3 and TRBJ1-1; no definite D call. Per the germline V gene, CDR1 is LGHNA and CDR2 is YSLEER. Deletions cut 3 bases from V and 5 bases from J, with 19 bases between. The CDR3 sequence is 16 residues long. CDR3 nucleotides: TGCGCCAGCAGCCAGTTACCGGGCCCTCCGAGGACTGAAGCTTTCTTT. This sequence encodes CASSQLPGPPRTEAFF.

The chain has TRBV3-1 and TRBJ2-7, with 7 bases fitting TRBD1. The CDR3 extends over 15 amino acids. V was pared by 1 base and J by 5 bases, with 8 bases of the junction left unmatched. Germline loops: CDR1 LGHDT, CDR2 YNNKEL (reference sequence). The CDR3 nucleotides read TGTGCCAGCAGCCAAGGGAGAAGGGGGCGGCACGAGCAGTACTTC. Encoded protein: CASSQGRRGRHEQYF.

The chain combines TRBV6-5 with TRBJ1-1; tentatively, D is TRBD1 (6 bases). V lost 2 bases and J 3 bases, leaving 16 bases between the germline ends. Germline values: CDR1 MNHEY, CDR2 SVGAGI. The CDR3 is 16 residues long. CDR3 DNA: TGTGCCAGCAGTTACGGTCCCCAGGGGAGGCACACTGAAGCTTTCTTT. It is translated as CASSYGPQGRHTEAFF.

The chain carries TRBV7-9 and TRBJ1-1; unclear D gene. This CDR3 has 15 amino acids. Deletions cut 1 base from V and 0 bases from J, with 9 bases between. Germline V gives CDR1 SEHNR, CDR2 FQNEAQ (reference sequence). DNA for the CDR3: TGTGCCAGCAGCTTAGGGGCGCACATGAACACTGAAGCTTTCTTT. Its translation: CASSLGAHMNTEAFF.

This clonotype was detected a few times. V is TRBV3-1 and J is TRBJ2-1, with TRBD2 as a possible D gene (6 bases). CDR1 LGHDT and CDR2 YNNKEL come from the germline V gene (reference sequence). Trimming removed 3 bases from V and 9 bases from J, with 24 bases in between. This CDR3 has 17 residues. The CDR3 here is CASSQPNRDSTDLEQFF. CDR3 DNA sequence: TGTGCCAGCAGCCAGCCGAACCGGGACTCCACGGATCTTGAGCAGTTCTTC.

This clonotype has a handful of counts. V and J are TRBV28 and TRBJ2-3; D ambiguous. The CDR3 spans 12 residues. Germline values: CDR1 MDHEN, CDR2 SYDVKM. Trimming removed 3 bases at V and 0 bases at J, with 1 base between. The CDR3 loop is CASSFSTDTQYF. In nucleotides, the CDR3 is TGTGCCAGCAGTTTTAGCACAGATACGCAGTATTTT.

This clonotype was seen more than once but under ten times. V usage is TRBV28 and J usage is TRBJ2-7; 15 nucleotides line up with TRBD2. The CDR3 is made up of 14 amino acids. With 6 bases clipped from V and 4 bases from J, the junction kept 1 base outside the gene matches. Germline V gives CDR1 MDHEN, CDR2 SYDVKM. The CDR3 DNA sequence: TGTGCCAGCAGGGGACTAGCGGGAGGTTACGAGCAGTACTTC. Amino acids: CASRGLAGGYEQYF.

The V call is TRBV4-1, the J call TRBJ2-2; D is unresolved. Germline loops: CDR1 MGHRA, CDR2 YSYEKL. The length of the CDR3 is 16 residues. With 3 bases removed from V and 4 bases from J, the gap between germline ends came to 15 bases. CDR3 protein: CASSQKDGQITGELFF. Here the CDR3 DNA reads TGCGCCAGCAGCCAGAAAGATGGGCAGATCACCGGGGAGCTGTTTTTT.